This T cell receptor beta chain was recovered during a study of T cell clonality in common variable immunodeficiency. The study's findings and limits: Reportedly, TCR beta sequences from common variable immunodeficiency showed fewer deletions and N-nucleotide insertions. Links between repertoire features and CVID complications were heterogeneity-limited.

This clone was recorded many times. Its antigen is currently unknown. The read finishes 3 residues shy of the CDR3 end, and the germline J gene is used to complete it. With 2 bases removed from V and 8 bases from J, the gap between germline ends came to 8 bases. CDR3 length: 13 residues. Germline-derived CDR1 and CDR2 are SGHDT and YYEEEE. Equal genomic DNA amounts from CVID and control samples were sequenced. Profiled with immunoSEQ multiplex PCR; TCRdb holds only in-frame clones, not every one. The sample shows roughly 70,000 clones, none of them appearing just once. Sequenced input: peripheral blood mononuclear cells. The chain uses TRBV5-6 and TRBJ1-6, with D hard to call. The source is a person aged 18 to 75 in good health. CDR3 DNA, as far as it was read: TGTGCCAGCAGCTTTAGCCGGGATTCACCC. Translation: CASSFSRDSP. The whole CDR3 protein is CASSFSRDSPLHF.